A few counts support the clone carrying this T cell receptor beta chain. TCRdb's copy holds only in-frame clones and misses some; the assay was immunoSEQ multiplex PCR. Found here are about 8,900 clones, 91% of them singletons; the top ten hold around an eighth. Germline-derived CDR1 and CDR2 are MNHNS and SASEGT. J lost 0 bases, V lost 4 bases, and 11 bases had no gene match. The CDR3 length is 18 residues. This record comes from a study of chemoradiotherapy in HPV16-positive cancers. The gene calls are TRBV6-1 and TRBJ1-5; 8 nucleotides align to TRBD1. This receptor was identified in a human donor with HPV-associated anogenital cancer. The sample in question was blood, obtained from a patient who underwent chemoradiotherapy. The DNA of the CDR3 is TGTGCCAGCAGTGCCAGAGGGACAGGAGGATATAGCAATCAGCCCCAGCATTTT. Translation gives CASSARGTGGYSNQPQHF.